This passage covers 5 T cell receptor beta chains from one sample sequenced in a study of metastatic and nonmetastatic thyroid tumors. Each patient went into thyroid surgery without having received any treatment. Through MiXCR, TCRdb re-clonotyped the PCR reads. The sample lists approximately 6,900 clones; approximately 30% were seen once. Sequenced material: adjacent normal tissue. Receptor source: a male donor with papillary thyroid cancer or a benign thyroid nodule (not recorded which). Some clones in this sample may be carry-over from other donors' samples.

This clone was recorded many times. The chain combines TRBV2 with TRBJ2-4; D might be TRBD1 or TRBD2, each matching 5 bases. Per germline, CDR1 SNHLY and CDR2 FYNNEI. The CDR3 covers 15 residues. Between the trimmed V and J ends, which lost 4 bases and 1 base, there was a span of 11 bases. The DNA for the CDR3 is TGTGCCAGCAGTGGGGACGGGGACGCCAAAAACATTCAGTACTTC. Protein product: CASSGDGDAKNIQYF.

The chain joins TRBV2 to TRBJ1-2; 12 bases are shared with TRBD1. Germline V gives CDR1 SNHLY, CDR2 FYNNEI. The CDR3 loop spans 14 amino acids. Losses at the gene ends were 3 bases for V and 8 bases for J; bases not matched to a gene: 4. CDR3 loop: CASSDWGTGGGYTF. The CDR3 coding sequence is TGTGCCAGCAGTGATTGGGGGACAGGGGGCGGCTACACCTTC.

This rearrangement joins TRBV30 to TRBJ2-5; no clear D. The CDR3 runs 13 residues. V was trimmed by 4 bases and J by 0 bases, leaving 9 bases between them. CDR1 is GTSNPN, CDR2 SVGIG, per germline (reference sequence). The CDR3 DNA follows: TGTGCCTGGACAGGCAAGTACCAAGAGACCCAGTACTTC. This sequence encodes CAWTGKYQETQYF.

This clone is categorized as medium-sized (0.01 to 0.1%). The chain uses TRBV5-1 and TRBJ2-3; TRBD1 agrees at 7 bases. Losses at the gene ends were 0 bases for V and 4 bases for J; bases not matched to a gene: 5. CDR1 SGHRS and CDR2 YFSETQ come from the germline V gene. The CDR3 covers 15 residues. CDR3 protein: CASSLGQGGADTQYF. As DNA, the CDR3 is TGCGCCAGCAGCTTGGGACAGGGTGGGGCAGATACGCAGTATTTT. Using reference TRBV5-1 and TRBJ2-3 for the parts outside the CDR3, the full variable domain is KAGVTQTPRYLIKTRGQQVTLSCSPISGHRSVSWYQQTPGQGLQFLFEYFSETQRNKGNFPGRFSGRQFSNSRSEMNVSTLELGDSALYLCASSLGQGGADTQYFGPGTRLTVL.

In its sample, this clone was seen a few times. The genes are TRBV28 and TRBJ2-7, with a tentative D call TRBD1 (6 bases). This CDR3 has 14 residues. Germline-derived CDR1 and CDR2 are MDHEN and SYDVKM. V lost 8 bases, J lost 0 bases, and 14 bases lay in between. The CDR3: CASRPGGVSYEQYF. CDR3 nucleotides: TGTGCCAGCCGCCCTGGGGGCGTCTCCTACGAGCAGTACTTC.